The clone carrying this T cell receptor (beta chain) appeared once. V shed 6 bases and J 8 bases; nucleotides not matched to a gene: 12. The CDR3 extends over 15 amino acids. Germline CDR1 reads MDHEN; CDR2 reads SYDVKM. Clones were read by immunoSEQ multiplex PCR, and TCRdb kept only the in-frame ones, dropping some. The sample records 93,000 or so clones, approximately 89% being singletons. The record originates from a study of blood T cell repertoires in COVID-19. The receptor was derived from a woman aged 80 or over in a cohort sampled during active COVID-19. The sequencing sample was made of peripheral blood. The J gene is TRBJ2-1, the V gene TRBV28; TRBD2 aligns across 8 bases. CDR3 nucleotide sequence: TGTGCCAGCAGGTCTTCTAGCGGGCTAAGGTATGAGCAGTTCTTC. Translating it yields CASRSSSGLRYEQFF.